This TCR beta chain was identified during a study of OX40 agonist ivuxolimab in advanced cancers. In the study overall: The patients received ivuxolimab by intravenous route every 2 weeks at 0.01 to 10 mg/kg. A mean age of around 63 years, range about 23 to 80, was recorded, and more than 80% were male. Earlier anti-PD-1, anti-PD-L1 or anti-CTLA-4 therapy was permitted; over 35% had received some.

The data were produced by immunoSEQ multiplex PCR, yet TCRdb's version contains in-frame clones alone and is incomplete. In the table there are around 15,000 clones, about 89% of which are singletons. Germline values: CDR1 MNHNY, CDR2 SVGAGI (reference sequence). The CDR3 is made up of 15 amino acids. Trimming removed 6 bases at V and 8 bases at J, with 20 bases between. The TCR originated in an adult with an advanced solid tumor such as melanoma, head and neck, liver or kidney cancer. The specimen was CD4+ or CD8+ T cells sorted from blood, collected in a trial of the OX40 agonist ivuxolimab. This chain links TRBV6-6 with TRBJ2-1, with TRBD1 as a possible D gene (6 bases). CDR3 in DNA: TGTGCCAGCAGAATTGGCAGAATCGAGGGGGATGAGCAGTTCTTC. Translated: CASRIGRIEGDEQFF.